This entry lists 16 T cell receptor beta chains sequenced from one sample in a study of blood T cell repertoires in COVID-19. The protocol was immunoSEQ multiplex PCR, while the TCRdb copy is restricted to in-frame clones and leaves out a portion. Of fewer than 150,000 clones in the sample, roughly 90% are singletons; the top ten hold 3.8%. What was sequenced was peripheral blood. Source of these receptors: an older woman with COVID-19, enrolled during active disease.

This chain uses TRBV10-3 with TRBJ1-2; TRBD1 is a possible D gene (5 bases). This CDR3 contains 15 residues. V gave up 3 bases and J gave up 9 bases, with 20 bases separating them. Germline CDR1 and CDR2: ENHRY and SYGVKD. CDR3 sequence (DNA): TGTGCCATCAGTGAAGTCGGGCAGGGCATCGGAAGCTACACCTTC. Translation: CAISEVGQGIGSYTF.

In DNA form, the CDR3 reads TGTGCCAGCAGCGTCGAGGGACAGGGGGGCGAAAAACTGTTTTTT. This encodes CASSVEGQGGEKLFF. The chain carries TRBV9 and TRBJ1-4; TRBD1 matches at 11 bases. V lost 2 bases, J lost 8 bases, and 5 bases stayed unmatched. This CDR3 region has 15 residues. Germline loops: CDR1 SGDLS, CDR2 YYNGEE.

The V and J genes are TRBV19 and TRBJ2-3; 8 positions agree with TRBD1. The germline CDR1 and CDR2 sequences are LNHDA and SQIVND (reference sequence). Trimming cost V 8 bases and J 5 bases; bases outside gene matches: 9. The CDR3 has 14 amino acids. The CDR3 protein is CASSDRGLLDTQYF. As DNA, the CDR3 is TGTGCCAGTTCAGACAGGGGCCTTTTAGATACGCAGTATTTT.

CDR3 amino acids: CASSLLKQGYEQYF. In DNA, the CDR3 is TGTGCCAGCAGCTTATTGAAACAGGGCTACGAGCAGTACTTC. The V and J genes are TRBV7-2 and TRBJ2-7; possibly TRBD1 for D (6 bases). CDR1 and CDR2 from the germline V gene are SGHTA and FQGNSA. Trimming left V 2 bases short and J 3 bases short, with 11 bases between. The CDR3 runs to 14 residues.

CDR3 nucleotide sequence: TGTGCCAGCAGTTACCAGGGACAGGGCTGGACTGAAGCTTTCTTT. Its translation is CASSYQGQGWTEAFF. The V call is TRBV6-5, the J call TRBJ1-1, with TRBD1 matching 9 bases. The V gene end was trimmed by 2 bases and the J gene end by 5 bases; junction bases not matched to a gene: 6. From germline, CDR1 is MNHEY and CDR2 SVGAGI. This CDR3 has 15 residues.

The chain has TRBV11-2 and TRBJ2-7; D may be TRBD2 (5 bases). V was clipped by 5 bases and J by 3 bases, with 8 bases between them. The CDR3 runs to 12 residues. Germline CDR1 is SGHAT and CDR2 is FQNNGV. The CDR3 sequence: CASSPRGYEQYF. For the CDR3, the DNA is TGTGCCAGCAGCCCTCGGGGCTACGAGCAGTACTTC.

Only a few counts were recorded for this clone. The chain uses TRBV7-2 and TRBJ1-1; 10 bases align to TRBD1. Trimming took 3 bases from V and 3 from J; bases not matched to a gene: 10. This CDR3 comprises 17 residues. CDR1 SGHTA and CDR2 FQGNSA come from the germline V gene. The CDR3 here is CASSLVGPGQGYTEAFF. The CDR3 nucleotides are TGTGCCAGCAGCTTGGTAGGGCCGGGACAGGGGTACACTGAAGCTTTCTTT.

The rearrangement links TRBV5-1 to TRBJ1-1; D gene unclear. The germline V and J ends were trimmed by 3 bases and 1 base, with 7 bases remaining between them. There are 13 residues in the CDR3. Germline CDR1 reads SGHRS; CDR2 reads YFSETQ. This chain's CDR3 is CASSSQSNTEAFF. The CDR3 DNA is TGCGCCAGCAGCTCCCAATCGAACACTGAAGCTTTCTTT.

The chain recombines TRBV6-6 with TRBJ2-1; D call uncertain. Germline assignment: CDR1 MNHNY and CDR2 SVGAGI (reference sequence). The CDR3 consists of 15 residues. The V and J ends lost 2 bases and 9 bases respectively, with 17 bases between them. CDR3 sequence (DNA): TGTGCCAGCAGTTACGACATTTCGCACGCTCCTGAGCAGTTCTTC. As protein: CASSYDISHAPEQFF.

The chain combines TRBV7-8 with TRBJ1-6; TRBD1 aligns across 7 bases. Looked up from germline, CDR1 is SGHVS and CDR2 is FQNEAQ. This CDR3 region has 14 residues. With 2 bases clipped from V and 10 bases from J, the junction kept 5 bases outside the gene matches. The chain's CDR3 is CASSLQGVGSPLHF. The CDR3 DNA reads TGTGCCAGCAGCTTACAGGGGGTGGGATCACCCCTCCACTTT. Looking up the rest from reference TRBV7-8 and TRBJ1-6 gives the full variable domain: GAGVSQSPRYKVAKRGQDVALRCDPISGHVSLFWYQQALGQGPEFLTYFQNEAQLDKSGLPSDRFFAERPEGSVSTLKIQRTQQEDSAVYLCASSLQGVGSPLHFGNGTRLTVT.

The J gene is TRBJ2-3, the V gene TRBV21-1; the table calls TRBD1, which could not be checked here. TRBV21-1 is recorded as a pseudogene. The CDR3 spans 12 residues. CDR3 amino acids: CASPGLSDTQYF. The CDR3 region has the DNA TGTGCCAGCCCAGGGTTGTCAGATACGCAGTATTTT.

The chain has TRBV7-2 and TRBJ2-1; 7 bases align to TRBD2. The CDR3 covers 15 residues. The germline V gene has CDR1 SGHTA and CDR2 FQGNSA. With V trimmed by 7 bases and J by 3 bases, 9 bases remained unmatched. CDR3 nucleotides: TGTGCCAGCACCTCCTCTAGCGGATACTACAATGAGCAGTTCTTC. Translating it yields CASTSSSGYYNEQFF.

J is TRBJ2-1 and V is TRBV30; the D gene is possibly TRBD2 (6 bases). Deletions cut 2 bases from V and 8 bases from J, with 16 bases between. Germline CDR1 and CDR2: GTSNPN and SVGIG (reference sequence). This CDR3 is built from 14 residues. The CDR3 DNA reads as TGTGCCTGGAGTCGGGGGATTCTTCGGGATGAGCAGTTCTTC. Residues: CAWSRGILRDEQFF.

The sample holds one count of this clone. The rearrangement joins TRBV4-2 to TRBJ1-1; 9 nucleotides agree with TRBD1. The germline gives CDR1 LGHNA, CDR2 YNFKEQ. V dropped 3 bases and J dropped 0; count of bases not matched to a gene: 5. CDR3 length: 16 residues. In DNA, the CDR3 is TGTGCCAGCAGCCAGGGGGACAGGGTCTTGAACACTGAAGCTTTCTTT. It codes for CASSQGDRVLNTEAFF.

A remark on this clone: The sample carries other DNA sequences with the same CDR3. The J gene is TRBJ1-1, the V gene TRBV2; D not resolved. Trimming took off 1 base at V and 3 bases at J, with 6 bases between the two ends. This CDR3 comprises 13 residues. In germline, CDR1 is SNHLY, CDR2 FYNNEI. The CDR3 is CASSEVRDTEAFF. CDR3 coding DNA: TGTGCCAGCAGTGAAGTGAGGGACACTGAAGCTTTCTTT.

The chain carries TRBV4-1 and TRBJ2-7; 7 bases agree with TRBD1. Germline CDR1 is MGHRA and CDR2 is YSYEKL. This CDR3 comprises 16 residues. The V gene end was trimmed by 4 bases and the J gene end by 3 bases; junction bases not matched to a gene: 12. CDR3: CASSLGRRTGDYEQYF. For the CDR3, the DNA is TGCGCCAGCAGCCTCGGCCGGAGGACAGGAGACTACGAGCAGTACTTC.